Below, 31 T cell receptor beta chains from the same sample are listed, as sequenced in a study of siplizumab effects on memory and regulatory T cells. This table comes from immunoSEQ multiplex PCR, and its TCRdb copy is limited to in-frame clones, with some not included. The data show about 100,000 clones, with 91% seen just once and 0.14% to 0.15% held by the top ten. The sample taken for sequencing was CD4+ T cells sorted from blood. The source is a human donor in good health.

This chain links TRBV27 with TRBJ2-5; 7 nucleotides match TRBD2. J was trimmed by 2 bases and V by 5 bases; bases with no gene match: 8. Germline assignment: CDR1 MNHEY and CDR2 SMNVEV (reference sequence). CDR3 length: 15 residues. The CDR3 DNA reads as TGTGCCAGCAGTCCCCGGACTAGGAGGCAAGAGACCCAGTACTTC. Translation: CASSPRTRRQETQYF.

This chain links TRBV9 with TRBJ1-1; unclear D gene. The germline V and J ends were trimmed by 4 bases and 1 base, with 11 bases remaining between them. The CDR3 consists of 14 residues. In germline, CDR1 is SGDLS, CDR2 YYNGEE. The CDR3 nucleotides read TGTGCCAGCAGCCCGGCCCGGCCGAACACTGAAGCTTTCTTT. Translating gives CASSPARPNTEAFF.

This clone was seen just once. The chain has TRBV9 and TRBJ1-1; D is perhaps TRBD1 (6 bases). The CDR3 runs 15 residues. Per germline, CDR1 SGDLS and CDR2 YYNGEE. V was shortened by 0 bases and J by 0 bases, with 9 bases between the two germline ends. CDR3 sequence (DNA): TGTGCCAGCAGCGTAGGAGGGGGGATGAACACTGAAGCTTTCTTT. This codes for CASSVGGGMNTEAFF.

This chain uses TRBV2 with TRBJ1-1, with 7 bases lining up with TRBD1. CDR3 size: 14 residues. V was pared by 6 bases and J by 1 base, with 5 bases of the junction left unmatched. The germline CDR1 and CDR2 sequences are SNHLY and FYNNEI. CDR3 protein: CASSRQGTNTEAFF. DNA for the CDR3: TGTGCCAGCAGCCGACAGGGAACGAACACTGAAGCTTTCTTT. The variable domain in full, completed from reference TRBV2 and TRBJ1-1, reads EPEVTQTPSHQVTQMGQEVILRCVPISNHLYFYWYRQILGQKVEFLVSFYNNEISEKSEIFDDQFSVERPDGSNFTLKIRSTKLEDSAMYFCASSRQGTNTEAFFGQGTRLTVV.

This clone was seen only once. The V call is TRBV9, the J call TRBJ2-1; D not certain. The CDR3 runs 14 residues. Trimming removed 3 bases at V and 0 bases at J, with 7 bases between. The germline V gene encodes CDR1 SGDLS and CDR2 YYNGEE. The CDR3: CASSGPSSYNEQFF. CDR3 in DNA: TGTGCCAGCAGCGGCCCAAGCTCCTACAATGAGCAGTTCTTC.

The V gene is TRBV6-5, the J gene TRBJ1-6, with D possibly matching TRBD1 (5 bases). The germline gives CDR1 MNHEY, CDR2 SVGAGI. CDR3 size: 12 residues. V lost 5 bases, J lost 18 bases, and 17 bases lay in between. The CDR3 DNA sequence: TGTGCCAGCAGTACTACAGGATCATCTAACCACTTT. Its translation is CASSTTGSSNHF.

The V gene is TRBV19, the J gene TRBJ2-7; 9 nucleotides line up with TRBD1. The germline gives CDR1 LNHDA, CDR2 SQIVND (reference sequence). The V and J ends lost 5 bases and 8 bases, in that order; junction bases with no gene match: 13. This CDR3 contains 15 residues. Here the CDR3 reads CASSFSTGTGKKQYF. The CDR3 DNA follows: TGTGCCAGTAGTTTCTCCACCGGGACAGGGAAAAAGCAGTACTTC.

The V and J genes are TRBV6-1 and TRBJ2-1; D is possibly TRBD1 (6 bases). The ends were cut back, 6 bases at V and 8 bases at J, with 14 bases in the middle. CDR1 is MNHNS, CDR2 SASEGT, per germline. This CDR3 has 13 residues. The CDR3 loop reads CASSLQGSYEQFF. CDR3 sequence (DNA): TGTGCCAGCAGCCTACAGGGTTCCTATGAGCAGTTCTTC.

The genes are TRBV2 and TRBJ2-5, with TRBD1 as a possible D gene (6 bases). CDR1 is SNHLY and CDR2 is FYNNEI in the germline V gene. V was trimmed by 6 bases and J by 5 bases, leaving 10 bases between them. The CDR3 has 12 residues. The DNA of the CDR3 is TGTGCCAGCAGGGGTCAGGGGGAGACCCAGTACTTC. It is translated as CASRGQGETQYF. The full variable domain, rest sourced from reference TRBV2 and TRBJ2-5, is EPEVTQTPSHQVTQMGQEVILRCVPISNHLYFYWYRQILGQKVEFLVSFYNNEISEKSEIFDDQFSVERPDGSNFTLKIRSTKLEDSAMYFCASRGQGETQYFGPGTRLLVL.

This chain links TRBV4-2 with TRBJ1-4; 12 bases fit TRBD1. This CDR3 region has 17 residues. Germline trimming cut 3 bases from V and 3 bases from J; bases unmatched to any gene: 5. CDR1 and CDR2 from the germline V gene are LGHNA and YNFKEQ. The CDR3 loop reads CASSHGTGGASNEKLFF. The CDR3 DNA reads as TGTGCCAGCAGCCATGGGACAGGGGGCGCGTCTAATGAAAAACTGTTTTTT.

In its sample, this clone was seen a few times. The chain uses TRBV19 and TRBJ1-6; D unclear. The V and J ends lost 3 bases and 10 bases respectively, with 10 bases between them. This CDR3 region has 13 residues. Germline CDR1 reads LNHDA; CDR2 reads SQIVND (reference sequence). The CDR3 DNA is TGTGCCAGTAGTATTCAGGTGGGATCACCCCTCCACTTT. Translating it yields CASSIQVGSPLHF.

This chain uses TRBV4-3 with TRBJ1-4; D perhaps matches TRBD1 (5 bases). This CDR3 comprises 14 residues. Germline V gives CDR1 LGHNA, CDR2 YSLEER. The ends were cut back, 3 bases at V and 4 bases at J, with 9 bases in the middle. CDR3 amino acids: CASSQGVYNEKLFF. CDR3 nucleotide sequence: TGCGCCAGCAGCCAGGGGGTATATAATGAAAAACTGTTTTTT.

V and J are TRBV15 and TRBJ1-2, with 7 bases matching TRBD1. The germline gives CDR1 LNHNV, CDR2 YYDKDF (reference sequence). The CDR3 is 16 amino acids. Trimming took 0 bases from V and 8 from J; bases not matched to a gene: 12. The CDR3 here is CATSRDLGNRQGGYTF. DNA of the CDR3: TGTGCCACCAGCAGAGATTTAGGAAATCGACAGGGCGGCTACACCTTC.

This clone was counted many times. The V gene is TRBV9, the J gene TRBJ2-2; TRBD2 agrees at 7 bases. V lost 1 base, J lost 2 bases, and 5 bases stayed unmatched. In germline, CDR1 is SGDLS, CDR2 YYNGEE. The CDR3 totals 16 residues. The CDR3: CASSVREGPNTGELFF. The CDR3 nucleotides read TGTGCCAGCAGCGTAAGGGAGGGACCCAACACCGGGGAGCTGTTTTTT.

The chain has TRBV28 and TRBJ2-7; D may be TRBD1 or TRBD2 (5 bases each). Germline assignment: CDR1 MDHEN and CDR2 SYDVKM. The CDR3 is made up of 17 amino acids. V gave up 3 bases and J gave up 6 bases, with 24 bases separating them. In DNA form, the CDR3 reads TGTGCCAGCAGTTTGTGGGGGTTAAGGGATGCGGAGTCCGAGCAGTACTTC. Its translation: CASSLWGLRDAESEQYF.

The chain links TRBV7-9 to TRBJ1-4; no firm D call. The V end lost 1 base, the J end lost 0 bases, and 3 bases lay between the germline ends. The CDR3 spans 14 residues. Germline CDR1 SEHNR, CDR2 FQNEAQ (reference sequence). The CDR3 sequence: CASSLGSTNEKLFF. The CDR3 DNA follows: TGTGCCAGCAGCTTAGGGTCAACTAATGAAAAACTGTTTTTT.

The chain employs TRBV10-3 and TRBJ2-3; D may be TRBD2 (5 bases). From germline, CDR1 is ENHRY and CDR2 SYGVKD. V lost 4 bases and J 3 bases, leaving 5 bases between the germline ends. The CDR3 extends over 12 amino acids. The CDR3 region has the DNA TGTGCCATCAGTGCGGGGACAGATACGCAGTATTTT. It specifies CAISAGTDTQYF.

The rearrangement links TRBV5-4 to TRBJ1-1; D ambiguous. CDR1 is SGHNT, CDR2 YYREEE, per germline (reference sequence). Trimming removed 1 base at V and 8 bases at J, with 9 bases between. This CDR3 has 12 residues. CDR3 loop: CASSLNTQEAFF. CDR3 nucleotides: TGTGCCAGCAGCTTGAACACACAGGAAGCTTTCTTT.

The V gene is TRBV7-9, the J gene TRBJ1-5; no firm D call. The CDR3 is made up of 12 amino acids. CDR1 is SEHNR, CDR2 FQNEAQ, per germline (reference sequence). Trimming shortened V by 5 bases and J by 5 bases, and 7 bases separated the two germline ends. The CDR3 nucleotides are TGTGCCAGCAGCGCCGACTATCAGCCCCAGCATTTT. As protein: CASSADYQPQHF.

J is TRBJ1-3 and V is TRBV25-1; no clear D gene. V was shortened by 8 bases and J by 0 bases, with 11 bases between the two germline ends. This CDR3 spans 14 amino acids. Germline V gene lookup returns CDR1 MGHDK and CDR2 SYGVNS. Here the CDR3 reads CASLDGPSGNTIYF. In DNA, the CDR3 is TGTGCCAGCTTGGACGGACCCTCTGGAAACACCATATATTTT.

This clone was observed a few times. J is TRBJ2-1 and V is TRBV10-1; no definite D call. The CDR3 has 16 residues. The V gene lost 0 bases and the J gene lost 1 base, with 10 bases spanning the gap. Germline CDR1 reads WNHNN; CDR2 reads SYGVQD (reference sequence). In DNA form, the CDR3 reads TGCGCCAGCAGTGAGTCTCTAGGGAATTCCTACAATGAGCAGTTCTTC. Amino acid sequence: CASSESLGNSYNEQFF.

V gene TRBV14 combines with J gene TRBJ1-6; tentative D call: TRBD1 (6 bases). Germline values: CDR1 SGHDN, CDR2 FVKESK. V was clipped by 4 bases and J by 9 bases, with 22 bases between them. The CDR3 loop spans 17 amino acids. CDR3 amino acids: CASSLQRGGAALSPLHF. CDR3 coding DNA: TGTGCCAGCAGCCTCCAACGGGGGGGCGCCGCCCTTTCACCCCTCCACTTT.

This clone was recorded a few times. V and J are TRBV19 and TRBJ1-6; a possible D gene is TRBD1 (6 bases). The CDR3 spans 16 residues. Trimming removed 6 bases from V and 9 bases from J, with 21 bases in between. The germline V gene has CDR1 LNHDA and CDR2 SQIVND (reference sequence). Here the CDR3 reads CASSSQGSYDGSPLHF. The CDR3 bases are TGTGCCAGTAGCTCACAGGGATCCTATGATGGTTCACCCCTCCACTTT.

V is TRBV7-9 and J is TRBJ2-1; 9 positions match TRBD1. CDR1 is SEHNR and CDR2 is FQNEAQ in the germline V gene (reference sequence). The CDR3 is 15 amino acids. The V and J ends lost 4 bases and 2 bases, in that order; junction bases with no gene match: 3. The CDR3, as DNA: TGTGCCAGCAGCTCTGGACAGGGGCCCTACAATGAGCAGTTCTTC. Amino acid sequence: CASSSGQGPYNEQFF.

This clone was seen once. V and J are TRBV14 and TRBJ2-3, with 7 bases that match TRBD2. Trimming cost V 4 bases and J 6 bases; bases outside gene matches: 10. Germline assignment: CDR1 SGHDN and CDR2 FVKESK. CDR3 length: 15 amino acids. The CDR3 here is CASSPQAGYGDTQYF. For the CDR3, the DNA is TGTGCCAGCAGCCCGCAAGCGGGGTACGGGGATACGCAGTATTTT. Full variable domain (remainder filled in from reference TRBV14 and TRBJ2-3): EAGVTQFPSHSVIEKGQTVTLRCDPISGHDNLYWYRRVMGKEIKFLLHFVKESKQDESGMPNNRFLAERTGGTYSTLKVQPAELEDSGVYFCASSPQAGYGDTQYFGPGTRLTVL.

The chain employs TRBV28 and TRBJ2-7, with D possibly being TRBD2 (6 bases). The germline V and J ends were trimmed by 4 bases and 13 bases, with 14 bases remaining between them. The CDR3 is 11 amino acids. The V gene's germline CDR1 is MDHEN and CDR2 SYDVKM. The CDR3 sequence is CASSSYRDFYF. CDR3 sequence (DNA): TGTGCCAGCAGTTCATACCGGGACTTTTACTTC.

The chain links TRBV11-2 to TRBJ2-4; no clear D. CDR1 and CDR2 from the germline V gene are SGHAT and FQNNGV. CDR3 length equals 15 residues. V shed 3 bases and J shed 0 bases, with 9 bases lying between them. CDR3 in amino acids: CASSFELLAKNIQYF. The CDR3 nucleotides are TGTGCCAGCAGCTTTGAGTTACTAGCCAAAAACATTCAGTACTTC. Looking up the rest from reference TRBV11-2 and TRBJ2-4 gives the full variable domain: EAGVAQSPRYKIIEKRQSVAFWCNPISGHATLYWYQQILGQGPKLLIQFQNNGVVDDSQLPKDRFSAERLKGVDSTLKIQPAKLEDSAVYLCASSFELLAKNIQYFGAGTRLSVL.

The chain joins TRBV18 to TRBJ2-2, with 9 bases that match TRBD1. V trimming: 8 bases; J trimming: 5 bases; junction bases outside the gene matches: 12. From germline, CDR1 is KGHSH and CDR2 LQKENI. The CDR3 runs 16 residues. This chain's CDR3 is CASPHITGTGTGELFF. The CDR3 nucleotides are TGTGCCAGCCCCCATATCACCGGGACAGGGACCGGGGAGCTGTTTTTT.

The chain has TRBV5-6 and TRBJ2-7, with TRBD1 matching over 9 bases. This CDR3 has 16 amino acids. The ends lost 3 bases at V and 2 bases at J; junction bases unmatched: 9. Germline V gene lookup returns CDR1 SGHDT and CDR2 YYEEEE. In DNA, the CDR3 is TGTGCCAGCAGCTCCGCCGGGACAGGGAGAACCTACGAGCAGTACTTC. The encoded protein is CASSSAGTGRTYEQYF.

The chain recombines TRBV6-5 with TRBJ1-3; D perhaps matches TRBD1 (6 bases). Trimming stripped 0 bases from V and 3 bases from J, with 9 bases between. The length of the CDR3 is 15 residues. Germline V gene data show CDR1 as MNHEY and CDR2 as SVGAGI. The CDR3 loop is CASSYSGGLGNTIYF. CDR3 sequence (DNA): TGTGCCAGCAGTTACTCGGGGGGGCTTGGAAACACCATATATTTT.

The chain is built from TRBV19 and TRBJ1-1; D remains unclear. The germline V gene has CDR1 LNHDA and CDR2 SQIVND (reference sequence). The CDR3 loop spans 14 amino acids. V was clipped by 5 bases and J by 4 bases, with 14 bases between them. The CDR3 protein is CASSRSASTTEAFF. CDR3 nucleotides: TGTGCCAGTAGTCGCTCAGCCTCTACCACTGAAGCTTTCTTT.